The rows below give T cell receptor beta chains drawn from one sample of a study of CD4 T cells in relation to SARS-CoV-2 and coronaviruses. For these receptors, no antigen is known. The method was immunoSEQ multiplex PCR; TCRdb's version includes in-frame clones alone and lacks a portion of them. The sample yields roughly 18,000 clones, 70% to 80% seen once. The sample taken for sequencing was CD4+ T cells from PBMCs, cultured in vitro. Receptor source: a human donor in good health. CDR3s include the opening cysteine and the closing phenylalanine or tryptophan. The D gene is left open where the match is weak. Clone size, where shown, is once, few, many, or a class for clones that have expanded.

abundance: NA; j_gene: TRBJ1-1; d_gene: TRBD1; v_gene: TRBV6-1; CDR3nt: TGTGCCAGCAGTGACGTCCCGGGACAGGGGTGGGACACTGAAGCTTTCTTT; CDR3aa: CASSDVPGQGWDTEAFF
abundance: NA; j_gene: TRBJ1-1; d_gene: NA; v_gene: TRBV5-5; CDR3nt: TGTGCCAGCAGCTCCGCAGAGAGGTACACTGAAGCTTTCTTT; CDR3aa: CASSSAERYTEAFF
abundance: NA; j_gene: TRBJ1-1; d_gene: TRBD1; v_gene: TRBV5-1; CDR3nt: TGCGCCAGCAGCTTGGGGGACAGGGGGAAAGCTTTCTTT; CDR3aa: CASSLGDRGKAFF
abundance: NA; j_gene: TRBJ2-1; d_gene: NA; v_gene: TRBV3-1/TRBV3-2; CDR3nt: TGTGCCAGCAGCCAGCCGAGGACTACCGACAATGAGCAGTTCTTC; CDR3aa: CASSQPRTTDNEQFF
abundance: NA; j_gene: TRBJ1-5; d_gene: NA; v_gene: TRBV28; CDR3nt: TGTGCCAGCAGCGGCGGCGGGCCGCGGGCTCAGCCCCAGCATTTT; CDR3aa: CASSGGGPRAQPQHF
abundance: NA; j_gene: TRBJ2-1; d_gene: NA; v_gene: TRBV6-5; CDR3nt: TGTGCCAGCAGTTACTCTCGTGAGCAGTTCTTC; CDR3aa: CASSYSREQFF
abundance: few; j_gene: TRBJ1-2; d_gene: NA; v_gene: TRBV3-1/TRBV3-2; CDR3nt: TGTGCCAGCAGCCAAGAAAATGGCTACACCTTC; CDR3aa: CASSQENGYTF
abundance: NA; j_gene: TRBJ2-5; d_gene: NA; v_gene: TRBV5-1; CDR3nt: TGCGCCAGCAGCTCCGGGGCGGGACCCGAGACCCAGTACTTC; CDR3aa: CASSSGAGPETQYF
abundance: NA; j_gene: TRBJ2-3; d_gene: NA; v_gene: TRBV7-2; CDR3nt: TGTGCCAGCAGCCCACTTCGGGGGCTCACAGATACGCAGTATTTT; CDR3aa: CASSPLRGLTDTQYF
abundance: NA; j_gene: TRBJ2-2; d_gene: NA; v_gene: TRBV7-2; CDR3nt: TGTGCCAGCAGCTTATCGGTCACCGGGGAGCTGTTTTTT; CDR3aa: CASSLSVTGELFF
abundance: NA; j_gene: TRBJ2-5; d_gene: TRBD1; v_gene: TRBV5-1; CDR3nt: TGCGCCAGCAGCCTGGCTGGGACAGAGAAAGAGACCCAGTACTTC; CDR3aa: CASSLAGTEKETQYF
abundance: NA; j_gene: TRBJ1-1; d_gene: NA; v_gene: TRBV7-8; CDR3nt: TGTGCCAGCAGCACCCGGATGGGGACTGAAGCTTTCTTT; CDR3aa: CASSTRMGTEAFF
abundance: once; j_gene: TRBJ2-1; d_gene: TRBD1; v_gene: TRBV19; CDR3nt: TGTGCCAGTAGTATATGGTCACAGGGGGGCTACAATGAGCAGTTCTTC; CDR3aa: CASSIWSQGGYNEQFF
abundance: NA; j_gene: TRBJ2-1; d_gene: NA; v_gene: TRBV18; CDR3nt: TGTGCCAGCTCACCACCGCTAGAGTACAATGAGCAGTTCTTC; CDR3aa: CASSPPLEYNEQFF
abundance: NA; j_gene: TRBJ2-7; d_gene: TRBD2; v_gene: TRBV6-5; CDR3nt: TGTGCCAGCAGTTCCCAAGCGGGAGCCAGCGAGCAGTACTTC; CDR3aa: CASSSQAGASEQYF
abundance: NA; j_gene: TRBJ1-1; d_gene: NA; v_gene: TRBV3-1/TRBV3-2; CDR3nt: TGTGCCAGCAGCCAAAAGGCGAATGAAGCTTTCTTT; CDR3aa: CASSQKANEAFF
abundance: NA; j_gene: TRBJ2-1; d_gene: NA; v_gene: TRBV12-3/TRBV12-4; CDR3nt: TGTGCCAGCAGCCAGAGCACGGGCGAGCAGTTCTTC; CDR3aa: CASSQSTGEQFF
abundance: NA; j_gene: TRBJ2-5; d_gene: TRBD2; v_gene: TRBV27; CDR3nt: TGTGCCAGGAAAAAAGGACTAGCGGGAGGGGAGGAGACCCAGTACTTC; CDR3aa: CARKKGLAGGEETQYF
abundance: NA; j_gene: TRBJ2-3; d_gene: NA; v_gene: TRBV27; CDR3nt: TGTGCCAGCAGTTTCTGGCGGGGCGATACGCAGTATTTT; CDR3aa: CASSFWRGDTQYF
abundance: NA; j_gene: TRBJ1-1; d_gene: NA; v_gene: TRBV19; CDR3nt: TGTGCCAGTAGTATGTTGGGGGTAAACACTGAAGCTTTCTTT; CDR3aa: CASSMLGVNTEAFF
abundance: once; j_gene: TRBJ2-5; d_gene: TRBD2; v_gene: TRBV12-5; CDR3nt: TGTGCTAGTGGTTTCCAAGTAGCGGGAGGGCCGAAGACCCAGTACTTC; CDR3aa: CASGFQVAGGPKTQYF
abundance: NA; j_gene: TRBJ2-3; d_gene: NA; v_gene: TRBV19; CDR3nt: TGTGCCAGTAGTATTAAGGGCCCCACAGATACGCAGTATTTT; CDR3aa: CASSIKGPTDTQYF
abundance: few; j_gene: TRBJ2-1; d_gene: NA; v_gene: TRBV7-3; CDR3nt: TGTGCCAGCAGCCGCTCCGGGACCAATTACAATGAGCAGTTCTTC; CDR3aa: CASSRSGTNYNEQFF
abundance: NA; j_gene: TRBJ1-3; d_gene: NA; v_gene: TRBV12-3/TRBV12-4; CDR3nt: TGTGCCAGCAGTTTGGAGGGAGGAAACACCATATATTTT; CDR3aa: CASSLEGGNTIYF
abundance: NA; j_gene: TRBJ1-1; d_gene: NA; v_gene: TRBV5-1; CDR3nt: TGCGCCAGCAGCCCCGGGACCCTCCCTGAAGCTTTCTTT; CDR3aa: CASSPGTLPEAFF
abundance: NA; j_gene: TRBJ2-1; d_gene: TRBD1; v_gene: TRBV6-5; CDR3nt: TGTGCCAGCAGTTATGACAGGGGGCATGAGCAGTTCTTC; CDR3aa: CASSYDRGHEQFF
abundance: NA; j_gene: TRBJ2-7; d_gene: NA; v_gene: TRBV9; CDR3nt: TGTGCCAGCAGCGTAGGAGGAGGGGCGGGGTACGAGCAGTACTTC; CDR3aa: CASSVGGGAGYEQYF
abundance: NA; j_gene: TRBJ2-7; d_gene: NA; v_gene: TRBV5-6; CDR3nt: TGTGCCAGCAGCGGGTTGGACCGTCCCTACGAGCAGTACTTC; CDR3aa: CASSGLDRPYEQYF
abundance: NA; j_gene: TRBJ2-7; d_gene: NA; v_gene: TRBV2; CDR3nt: TGTGCCAGCAGGGACAGATCCTATCTATCTTCCTACGAGCAGTACTTC; CDR3aa: CASRDRSYLSSYEQYF
abundance: NA; j_gene: TRBJ1-4; d_gene: NA; v_gene: TRBV10-1; CDR3nt: TGCGCCAGCAGTGCGGGAGAGGAACGAAAACTGTTTTTT; CDR3aa: CASSAGEERKLFF
abundance: NA; j_gene: TRBJ2-1; d_gene: TRBD1; v_gene: TRBV24-1; CDR3nt: TGTGCCACCAGTCCAGGGGGCATTCACGTCAATGAGCAGTTCTTC; CDR3aa: CATSPGGIHVNEQFF
abundance: NA; j_gene: TRBJ2-3; d_gene: NA; v_gene: TRBV12-3/TRBV12-4; CDR3nt: TGTGCCAGCAGTATTGAGGATACGCAGTATTTT; CDR3aa: CASSIEDTQYF
abundance: few; j_gene: TRBJ2-7; d_gene: TRBD2; v_gene: TRBV3-1/TRBV3-2; CDR3nt: TGTGCCAGCAGCCAAGGACTAGGGAGCGGGAGACTTGCCTACGAGCAGTACTTC; CDR3aa: CASSQGLGSGRLAYEQYF
abundance: NA; j_gene: TRBJ2-1; d_gene: TRBD2; v_gene: TRBV12-5; CDR3nt: TGTGCTAGTGCACCTAGCGGGAGCTCCTACAATGAGCAGTTCTTC; CDR3aa: CASAPSGSSYNEQFF
abundance: NA; j_gene: TRBJ2-7; d_gene: TRBD2; v_gene: TRBV11-2; CDR3nt: TGTGCCAGCAGCCCTATGACTAGCGGGATAAAATACGAGCAGTACTTC; CDR3aa: CASSPMTSGIKYEQYF
abundance: NA; j_gene: TRBJ2-3; d_gene: TRBD2; v_gene: TRBV5-1; CDR3nt: TGCGCCAGCAGCTTGAACGGGAGGTCTAGCACAGATACGCAGTATTTT; CDR3aa: CASSLNGRSSTDTQYF
abundance: NA; j_gene: TRBJ2-1; d_gene: NA; v_gene: TRBV6-5; CDR3nt: TGTGCCAGTCTCCTTAGACCGGGACGAAGCAATGAGCAGTTCTTC; CDR3aa: CASLLRPGRSNEQFF
abundance: NA; j_gene: TRBJ1-6; d_gene: NA; v_gene: TRBV5-6; CDR3nt: TGTGCCAGCAGCTTCGGGGCAGACAATTCACCCCTCCACTTT; CDR3aa: CASSFGADNSPLHF
abundance: NA; j_gene: TRBJ2-3; d_gene: NA; v_gene: TRBV20-1; CDR3nt: TGCAGTGCTATGGTAGATACGCAGTATTTT; CDR3aa: CSAMVDTQYF
abundance: few; j_gene: TRBJ2-5; d_gene: NA; v_gene: TRBV7-6; CDR3nt: TGTGCCAGCAGCTTAGCTAGCGGAACTCAAGAGACCCAGTACTTC; CDR3aa: CASSLASGTQETQYF
abundance: NA; j_gene: TRBJ2-2; d_gene: NA; v_gene: TRBV10-3; CDR3nt: TGTGCCATCAGTGAGTCAGTGGGGACCGGGGAGCTGTTTTTT; CDR3aa: CAISESVGTGELFF
abundance: once; j_gene: TRBJ1-1; d_gene: NA; v_gene: TRBV5-1; CDR3nt: TGCGCCAGCAGCTTGGCCGAGGACAGAGAAGCTTTCTTT; CDR3aa: CASSLAEDREAFF
abundance: NA; j_gene: TRBJ1-4; d_gene: NA; v_gene: TRBV18; CDR3nt: TGTGCCAGCTCACCGTCGGGGTCGGAAAAACTGTTTTTT; CDR3aa: CASSPSGSEKLFF
abundance: NA; j_gene: TRBJ2-5; d_gene: TRBD2; v_gene: TRBV20-1; CDR3nt: TGCAGTGCTAGTCCACGCCCGGCTAGCGGGAATGGGGAGACCCAGTACTTC; CDR3aa: CSASPRPASGNGETQYF
abundance: once; j_gene: TRBJ2-7; d_gene: NA; v_gene: TRBV30; CDR3nt: TGTGCCTGGAGTGTGCAGGGAACCCACGAGCAGTACTTC; CDR3aa: CAWSVQGTHEQYF
abundance: once; j_gene: TRBJ2-3; d_gene: NA; v_gene: TRBV11-3; CDR3nt: TGTGCCAGCAGCTTAGGTTCCGGCAGCACAGATACGCAGTATTTT; CDR3aa: CASSLGSGSTDTQYF
abundance: NA; j_gene: TRBJ1-2; d_gene: TRBD1; v_gene: TRBV30; CDR3nt: TGTGCCTGGATTCTACAGGGGGCGACGCGCAACTATGGCTACACCTTC; CDR3aa: CAWILQGATRNYGYTF
abundance: NA; j_gene: TRBJ1-2; d_gene: NA; v_gene: TRBV9; CDR3nt: TGTGCCAGCAGTCTCCTCGGAGGGGTAGAGAGGGGCTACACCTTC; CDR3aa: CASSLLGGVERGYTF
abundance: once; j_gene: TRBJ2-7; d_gene: TRBD1; v_gene: TRBV10-3; CDR3nt: TGTGCCATCAGTGCTTGGACAGGGGGCACCTACGAGCAGTACTTC; CDR3aa: CAISAWTGGTYEQYF
abundance: few; j_gene: TRBJ1-2; d_gene: TRBD1; v_gene: TRBV18; CDR3nt: TGTGCCAGCTCCCACCGGGACAGGGATCACTATGGCTACACCTTC; CDR3aa: CASSHRDRDHYGYTF
abundance: NA; j_gene: TRBJ2-3; d_gene: TRBD2; v_gene: TRBV11-2; CDR3nt: TGTGCCAGCAATCCTAAGGGGAGGGACACAGATACGCAGTATTTT; CDR3aa: CASNPKGRDTDTQYF